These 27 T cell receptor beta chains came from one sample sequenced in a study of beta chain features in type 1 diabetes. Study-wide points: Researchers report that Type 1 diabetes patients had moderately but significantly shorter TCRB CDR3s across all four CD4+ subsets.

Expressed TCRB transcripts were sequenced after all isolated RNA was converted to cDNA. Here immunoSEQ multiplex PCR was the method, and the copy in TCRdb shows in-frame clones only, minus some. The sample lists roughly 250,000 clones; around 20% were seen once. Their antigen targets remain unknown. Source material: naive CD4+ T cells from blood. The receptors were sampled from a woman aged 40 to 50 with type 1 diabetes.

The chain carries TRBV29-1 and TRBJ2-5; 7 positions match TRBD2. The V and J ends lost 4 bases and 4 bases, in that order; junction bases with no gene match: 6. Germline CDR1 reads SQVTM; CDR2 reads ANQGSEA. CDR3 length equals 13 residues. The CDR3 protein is CSVATGGLETQYF. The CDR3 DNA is TGCAGCGTTGCAACGGGAGGATTAGAGACCCAGTACTTC.

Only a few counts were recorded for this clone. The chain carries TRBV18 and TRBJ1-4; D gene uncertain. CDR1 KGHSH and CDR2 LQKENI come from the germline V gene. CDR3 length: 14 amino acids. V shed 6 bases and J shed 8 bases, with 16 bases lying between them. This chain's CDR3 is CASSRMKNEEKLFF. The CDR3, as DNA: TGTGCCAGCTCGCGGATGAAAAACGAGGAAAAACTGTTTTTT.

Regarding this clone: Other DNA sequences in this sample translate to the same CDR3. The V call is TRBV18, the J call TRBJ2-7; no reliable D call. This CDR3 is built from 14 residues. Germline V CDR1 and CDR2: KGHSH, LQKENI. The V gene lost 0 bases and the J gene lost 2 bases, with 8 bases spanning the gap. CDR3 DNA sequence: TGTGCCAGCTCACCACCTCCAGGAACCTACGAGCAGTACTTC. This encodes CASSPPPGTYEQYF. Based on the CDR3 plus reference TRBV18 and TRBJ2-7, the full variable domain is NAGVMQNPRHLVRRRGQEARLRCSPMKGHSHVYWYRQLPEEGLKFMVYLQKENIIDESGMPKERFSAEFPKEGPSILRIQQVVRGDSAAYFCASSPPPGTYEQYFGPGTRLTVT.

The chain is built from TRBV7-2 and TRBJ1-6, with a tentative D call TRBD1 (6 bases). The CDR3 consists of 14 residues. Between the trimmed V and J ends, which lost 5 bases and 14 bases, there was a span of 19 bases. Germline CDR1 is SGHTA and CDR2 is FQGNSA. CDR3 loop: CASSTDRGDRTLHF. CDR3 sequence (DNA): TGTGCCAGCAGCACGGACAGAGGAGACAGGACCCTCCACTTT.

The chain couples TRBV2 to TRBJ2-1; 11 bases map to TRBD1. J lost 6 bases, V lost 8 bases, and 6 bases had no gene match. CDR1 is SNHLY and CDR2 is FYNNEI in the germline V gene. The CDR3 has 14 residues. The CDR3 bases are TGTGCCAGCGGGGGACAGGGGGACGTCAATGAGCAGTTCTTC. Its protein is CASGGQGDVNEQFF.

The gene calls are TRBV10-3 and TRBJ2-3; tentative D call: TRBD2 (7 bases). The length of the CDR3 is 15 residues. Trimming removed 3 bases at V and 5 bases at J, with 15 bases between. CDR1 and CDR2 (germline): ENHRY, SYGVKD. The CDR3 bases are TGTGCCATCAGTGACGAGGGGGAGGGGCGAGATACGCAGTATTTT. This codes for CAISDEGEGRDTQYF.

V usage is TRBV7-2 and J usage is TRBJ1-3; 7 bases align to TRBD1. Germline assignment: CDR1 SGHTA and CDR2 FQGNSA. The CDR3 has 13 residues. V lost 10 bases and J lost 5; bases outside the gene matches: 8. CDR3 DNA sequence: TGTGCCACAGGGACAGATCCAAGAAACACCATATATTTT. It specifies CATGTDPRNTIYF.

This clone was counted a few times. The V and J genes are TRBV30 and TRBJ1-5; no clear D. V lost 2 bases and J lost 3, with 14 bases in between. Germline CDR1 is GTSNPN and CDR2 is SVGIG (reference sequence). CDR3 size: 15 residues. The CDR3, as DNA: TGTGCCTGGAGTTTGGGAGGGCCGCTCAATCAGCCCCAGCATTTT. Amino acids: CAWSLGGPLNQPQHF.

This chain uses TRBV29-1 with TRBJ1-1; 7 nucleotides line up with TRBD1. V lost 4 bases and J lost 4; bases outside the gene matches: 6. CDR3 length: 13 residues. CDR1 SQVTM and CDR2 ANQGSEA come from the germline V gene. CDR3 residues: CSVAQGDSTEAFF. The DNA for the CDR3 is TGCAGCGTTGCTCAGGGGGACAGCACTGAAGCTTTCTTT.

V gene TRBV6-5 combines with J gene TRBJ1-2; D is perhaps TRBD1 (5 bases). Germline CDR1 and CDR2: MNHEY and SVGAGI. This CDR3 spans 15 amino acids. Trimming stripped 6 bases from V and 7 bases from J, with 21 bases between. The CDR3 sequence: CASSVGTGPAIGYTF. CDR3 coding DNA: TGTGCCAGCAGCGTAGGCACAGGCCCCGCGATTGGCTACACCTTC.

CDR3 sequence (DNA): TGCGCCAGCAGCCGGGGCGGGACAGGGAGCGAGCCCCAGCATTTT. Its translation: CASSRGGTGSEPQHF. This chain connects TRBV5-1 to TRBJ1-5; 9 bases are a match to TRBD1. The CDR3 contains 15 residues. The V gene's germline CDR1 is SGHRS and CDR2 YFSETQ. V trimming: 4 bases; J trimming: 8 bases; junction bases outside the gene matches: 10.

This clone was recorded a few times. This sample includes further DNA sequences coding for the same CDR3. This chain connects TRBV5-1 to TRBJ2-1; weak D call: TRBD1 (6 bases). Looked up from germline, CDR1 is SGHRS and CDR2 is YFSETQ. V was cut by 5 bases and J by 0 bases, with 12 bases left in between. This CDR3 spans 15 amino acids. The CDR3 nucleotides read TGCGCCAGCAGAGCTACAGGGTCCTCCTACAATGAGCAGTTCTTC. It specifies CASRATGSSYNEQFF.

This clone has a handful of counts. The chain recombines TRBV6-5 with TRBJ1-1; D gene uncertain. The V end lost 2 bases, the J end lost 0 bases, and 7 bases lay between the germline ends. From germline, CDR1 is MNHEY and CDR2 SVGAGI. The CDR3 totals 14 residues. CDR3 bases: TGTGCCAGCAGTTACGATAGCTTGAACACTGAAGCTTTCTTT. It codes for CASSYDSLNTEAFF.

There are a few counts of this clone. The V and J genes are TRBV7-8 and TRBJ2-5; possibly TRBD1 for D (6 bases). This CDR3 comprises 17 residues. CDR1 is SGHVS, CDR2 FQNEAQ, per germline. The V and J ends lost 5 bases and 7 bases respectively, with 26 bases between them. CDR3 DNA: TGTGCCAGCAGCCCCCGGCGATGGACAGACGTTATGGGGACCCAGTACTTC. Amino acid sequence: CASSPRRWTDVMGTQYF.

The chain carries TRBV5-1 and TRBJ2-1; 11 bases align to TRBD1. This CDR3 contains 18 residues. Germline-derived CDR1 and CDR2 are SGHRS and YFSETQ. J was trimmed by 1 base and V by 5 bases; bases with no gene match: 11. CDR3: CASSSAPGQGVSYNEQFF. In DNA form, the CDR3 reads TGCGCCAGCAGTTCCGCACCGGGACAGGGGGTTTCCTACAATGAGCAGTTCTTC.

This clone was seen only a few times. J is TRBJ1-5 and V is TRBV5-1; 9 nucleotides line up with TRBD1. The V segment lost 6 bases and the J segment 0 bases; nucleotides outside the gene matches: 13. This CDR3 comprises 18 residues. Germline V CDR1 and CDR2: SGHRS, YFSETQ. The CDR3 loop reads CASTYKPRDRDSNQPQHF. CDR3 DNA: TGCGCCAGCACCTATAAACCGCGGGACAGGGATAGCAATCAGCCCCAGCATTTT.

CDR3 DNA sequence: TGTGCCAGCAGCCGAGCTACGGGAGGGGACAATCAGCCCCAGCATTTT. Its protein product is CASSRATGGDNQPQHF. The V gene is TRBV4-2, the J gene TRBJ1-5, with D maybe TRBD1 (5 bases). Trimming removed 4 bases at V and 3 bases at J, with 16 bases between. Germline V gives CDR1 LGHNA, CDR2 YNFKEQ. The CDR3 is 16 residues long.

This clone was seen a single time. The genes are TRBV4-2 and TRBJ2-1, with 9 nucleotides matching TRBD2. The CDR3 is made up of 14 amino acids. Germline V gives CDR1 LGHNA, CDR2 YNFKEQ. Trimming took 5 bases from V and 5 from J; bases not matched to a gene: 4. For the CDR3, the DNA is TGTGCCAGCAGCTCCGGGACTAGCAACAATGAGCAGTTCTTC. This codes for CASSSGTSNNEQFF.

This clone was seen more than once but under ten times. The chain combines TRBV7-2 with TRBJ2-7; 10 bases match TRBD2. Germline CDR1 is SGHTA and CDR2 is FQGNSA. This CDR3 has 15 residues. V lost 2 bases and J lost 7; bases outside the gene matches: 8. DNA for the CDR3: TGTGCCAGCAGCTTACTAGCGGGAGAGCTATGGGAGCAGTACTTC. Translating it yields CASSLLAGELWEQYF.

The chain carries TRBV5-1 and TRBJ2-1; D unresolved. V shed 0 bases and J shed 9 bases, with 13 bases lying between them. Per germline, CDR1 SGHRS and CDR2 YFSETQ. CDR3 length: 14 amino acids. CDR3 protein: CASSLDTTPTEQFF. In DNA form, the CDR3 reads TGCGCCAGCAGCTTGGACACTACTCCCACTGAGCAGTTCTTC.

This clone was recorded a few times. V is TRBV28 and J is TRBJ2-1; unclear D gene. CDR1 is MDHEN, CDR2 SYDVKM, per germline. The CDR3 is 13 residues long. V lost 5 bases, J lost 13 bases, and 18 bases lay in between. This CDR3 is CASSPSGPEPQFF. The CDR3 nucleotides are TGTGCCAGCAGTCCATCCGGTCCCGAGCCCCAGTTCTTC.

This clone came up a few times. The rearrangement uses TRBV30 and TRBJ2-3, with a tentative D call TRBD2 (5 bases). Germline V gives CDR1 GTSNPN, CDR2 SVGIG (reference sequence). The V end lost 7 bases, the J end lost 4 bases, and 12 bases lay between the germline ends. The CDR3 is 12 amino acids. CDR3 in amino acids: CAFRASSDTQYF. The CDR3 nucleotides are TGTGCCTTTCGTGCTAGCTCAGATACGCAGTATTTT.

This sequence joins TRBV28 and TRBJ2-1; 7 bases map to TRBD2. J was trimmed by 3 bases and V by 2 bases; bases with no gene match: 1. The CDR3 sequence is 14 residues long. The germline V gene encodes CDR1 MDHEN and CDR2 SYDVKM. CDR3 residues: CASSLERGYNEQFF. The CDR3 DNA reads TGTGCCAGCAGTTTAGAGCGGGGCTACAATGAGCAGTTCTTC.

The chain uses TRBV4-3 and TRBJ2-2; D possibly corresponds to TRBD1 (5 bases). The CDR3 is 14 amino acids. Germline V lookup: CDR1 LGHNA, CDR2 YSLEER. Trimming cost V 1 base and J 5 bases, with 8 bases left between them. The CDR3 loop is CASSQGQWTGELFF. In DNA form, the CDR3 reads TGCGCCAGCAGCCAAGGACAGTGGACCGGGGAGCTGTTTTTT.

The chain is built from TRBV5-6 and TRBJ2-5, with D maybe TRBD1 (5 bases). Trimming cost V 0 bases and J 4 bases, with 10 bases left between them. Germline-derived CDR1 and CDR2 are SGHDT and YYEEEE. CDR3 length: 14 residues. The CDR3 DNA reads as TGTGCCAGCAGCTTGGCGGCAGGGTTAGAGACCCAGTACTTC. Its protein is CASSLAAGLETQYF.

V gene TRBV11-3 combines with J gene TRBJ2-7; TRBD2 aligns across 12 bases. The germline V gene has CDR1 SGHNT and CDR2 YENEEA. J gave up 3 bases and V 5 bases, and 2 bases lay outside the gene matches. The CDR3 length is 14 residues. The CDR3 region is CASSRTSGNYEQYF. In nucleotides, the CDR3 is TGTGCCAGCAGCCGGACTAGCGGGAACTACGAGCAGTACTTC.

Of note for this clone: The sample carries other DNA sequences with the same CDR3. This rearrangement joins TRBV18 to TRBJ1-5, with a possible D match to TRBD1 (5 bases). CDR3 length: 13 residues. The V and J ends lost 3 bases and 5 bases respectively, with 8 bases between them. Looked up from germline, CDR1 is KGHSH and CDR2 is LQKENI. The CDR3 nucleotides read TGTGCCAGCTCACCGGGGGGAGATCAGCCCCAGCATTTT. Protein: CASSPGGDQPQHF.